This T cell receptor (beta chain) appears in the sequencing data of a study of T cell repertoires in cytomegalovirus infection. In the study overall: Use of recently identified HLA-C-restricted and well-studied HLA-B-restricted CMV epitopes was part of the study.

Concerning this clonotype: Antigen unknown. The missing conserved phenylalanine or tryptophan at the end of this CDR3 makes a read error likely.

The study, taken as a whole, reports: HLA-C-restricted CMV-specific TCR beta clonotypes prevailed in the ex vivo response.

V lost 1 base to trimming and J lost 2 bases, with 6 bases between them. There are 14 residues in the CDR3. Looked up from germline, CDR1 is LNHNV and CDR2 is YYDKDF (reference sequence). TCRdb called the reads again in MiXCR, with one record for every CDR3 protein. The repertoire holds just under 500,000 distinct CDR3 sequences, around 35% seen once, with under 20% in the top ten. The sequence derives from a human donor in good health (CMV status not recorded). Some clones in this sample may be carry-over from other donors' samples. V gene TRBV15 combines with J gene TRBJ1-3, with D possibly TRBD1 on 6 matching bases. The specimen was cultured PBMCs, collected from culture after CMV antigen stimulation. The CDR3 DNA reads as TGTGCCACCAGCAGAGCAGGGGCTGGAAACACCATATATTCT. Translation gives CATSRAGAGNTIYS.